A single sample is the source of the 29 T cell receptor beta chains below, sequenced in a study of neoadjuvant anti-PD-1 for oral cavity cancer. Documented time point: after neoadjuvant nivolumab, at surgical resection. Using immunoSEQ multiplex PCR, the repertoire was profiled, and TCRdb retains in-frame clones only, with some absent. The table lists about 14,000 clones, about two thirds of them singletons. Sequenced here: PBMCs, sampled after nivolumab (anti-PD-1) treatment. The receptors come from a person aged 40 to 85 with oral cavity squamous cell carcinoma.

The chain uses TRBV6-5 and TRBJ2-2; D unclear. Looked up from germline, CDR1 is MNHEY and CDR2 is SVGAGI. V was trimmed by 4 bases and J by 3 bases, leaving 9 bases between them. The CDR3 sequence is 14 residues long. The CDR3 DNA reads TGTGCCAGCAGTTCCGACGCTTACACCGGGGAGCTGTTTTTT. As protein: CASSSDAYTGELFF.

This rearrangement joins TRBV13 to TRBJ1-1; the D gene is possibly TRBD1 (5 bases). The CDR3 has 15 residues. Trimming cost V 2 bases and J 7 bases, with 17 bases left between them. Germline V lookup: CDR1 PRHDT, CDR2 FYEKMQ (reference sequence). The CDR3 loop is CASSLLGQVQGEAFF. The DNA of the CDR3 is TGTGCCAGCAGCTTACTAGGGCAGGTTCAGGGTGAAGCTTTCTTT.

This chain links TRBV7-8 with TRBJ2-2, with TRBD1 matching 7 bases. V lost 6 bases and J lost 0; bases outside the gene matches: 4. CDR1 and CDR2 (germline): SGHVS, FQNEAQ. This CDR3 has 15 amino acids. CDR3 nucleotide sequence: TGTGCCAGCAGATCGCAGGGGGCGAACACCGGGGAGCTGTTTTTT. Its protein is CASRSQGANTGELFF.

The chain has TRBV9 and TRBJ2-2; 11 positions agree with TRBD2. The V and J ends lost 0 bases and 7 bases, in that order; junction bases with no gene match: 8. Looked up from germline, CDR1 is SGDLS and CDR2 is YYNGEE. CDR3 size: 17 residues. This CDR3 reads CASSVGEGLAGGGELFF. CDR3 coding DNA: TGTGCCAGCAGCGTAGGGGAAGGACTAGCGGGCGGCGGGGAGCTGTTTTTT.

The V call is TRBV29-1, the J call TRBJ2-1; TRBD2 matches at 7 bases. V shed 3 bases and J 1 base; nucleotides not matched to a gene: 9. CDR3 size: 16 residues. The germline V gene encodes CDR1 SQVTM and CDR2 ANQGSEA. The DNA for the CDR3 is TGCAGCGTTGAGCTGGTAGCGGGTTTTTCCTACAATGAGCAGTTCTTC. As protein: CSVELVAGFSYNEQFF.

The rearrangement links TRBV6-5 to TRBJ1-5, with 8 positions matching TRBD1. This CDR3 contains 12 residues. CDR1 is MNHEY and CDR2 is SVGAGI in the germline V gene. V was pared by 6 bases and J by 15 bases, with 10 bases of the junction left unmatched. CDR3 nucleotide sequence: TGTGCCAGCAGCCCACAGGGGGGGCTTTGGCATTTT. It is translated as CASSPQGGLWHF.

The rearrangement uses TRBV7-9 and TRBJ1-1, with 10 bases that match TRBD1. The V gene end was trimmed by 5 bases and the J gene end by 3 bases; junction bases not matched to a gene: 6. CDR3 length: 15 residues. Germline V gene lookup returns CDR1 SEHNR and CDR2 FQNEAQ (reference sequence). The CDR3 is CASSPPGTGDTEAFF. The CDR3 region has the DNA TGTGCCAGCAGCCCCCCCGGGACAGGGGACACTGAAGCTTTCTTT.

This clone was seen just once. The chain combines TRBV2 with TRBJ1-2; 9 bases map to TRBD1. J gave up 4 bases and V 6 bases, and 6 bases lay outside the gene matches. The CDR3 is 14 residues long. Germline V gene data show CDR1 as SNHLY and CDR2 as FYNNEI. The CDR3 DNA sequence: TGTGCCAGCAGGTCCACAGGGGGCGGCTATGGCTACACCTTC. As protein: CASRSTGGGYGYTF.

There are a few counts of this clone. This chain joins TRBV18 and TRBJ1-2; D gene uncertain. The germline V gene encodes CDR1 KGHSH and CDR2 LQKENI. The CDR3 sequence is 15 residues long. The V and J ends lost 2 bases and 0 bases respectively, with 10 bases between them. This CDR3 reads CASSPASRANYGYTF. The CDR3 DNA follows: TGTGCCAGCTCACCAGCCTCCAGAGCTAACTATGGCTACACCTTC.

On this clone itself: The junction shows a germline mismatch at one end, possibly a read error. The chain recombines TRBV7-7 with TRBJ1-1; D is possibly TRBD1 (5 bases). Germline V gene data show CDR1 as SSHAT and CDR2 as FNYEAQ (reference sequence). CDR3 length equals 13 residues. The CDR3 loop reads CASSLGENTEAFF. The CDR3 DNA sequence: TGTGCTAGCAGCTTAGGGGAGAACACTGAAGCTTTCTTT.

This clone was counted a single time. This chain uses TRBV19 with TRBJ1-5; D gene ambiguous. V was shortened by 2 bases and J by 1 base, with 6 bases between the two germline ends. The CDR3 totals 14 residues. Per the germline V gene, CDR1 is LNHDA and CDR2 is SQIVND (reference sequence). In nucleotides, the CDR3 is TGTGCCAGTAGTATACAAGGGAGCAATCAGCCCCAGCATTTT. This translates into CASSIQGSNQPQHF. The variable domain in full, completed from reference TRBV19 and TRBJ1-5, reads DGGITQSPKYLFRKEGQNVTLSCEQNLNHDAMYWYRQDPGQGLRLIYYSQIVNDFQKGDIAEGYSVSREKKESFPLTVTSAQKNPTAFYLCASSIQGSNQPQHFGDGTRLSIL.

This sequence joins TRBV7-9 and TRBJ2-3; D may match TRBD1 or TRBD2 (6 bases each). Trimming removed 3 bases at V and 6 bases at J, with 19 bases between. The CDR3 spans 16 residues. Germline V CDR1 and CDR2: SEHNR, FQNEAQ (reference sequence). This CDR3 is CASSFRSLEGGDTQYF. CDR3 DNA sequence: TGTGCCAGCAGCTTTCGATCACTAGAAGGGGGGGATACGCAGTATTTT.

The rearrangement links TRBV4-2 to TRBJ2-1; TRBD2 matches 9 bases. The length of the CDR3 is 18 residues. In germline, CDR1 is LGHNA, CDR2 YNFKEQ. The ends lost 0 bases at V and 8 bases at J; junction bases unmatched: 14. CDR3 bases: TGTGCCAGCAGCCAAGATTCTGCGGGTAGCGGGAGTCGGGATGAGCAGTTCTTC. Encoded protein: CASSQDSAGSGSRDEQFF.

The chain uses TRBV28 and TRBJ1-1; D unclear. Trimming took 7 bases from V and 7 from J, leaving 16 bases between them. Germline V gene lookup returns CDR1 MDHEN and CDR2 SYDVKM. CDR3 length: 13 amino acids. The CDR3 sequence: CASNHPPGSEAFF. The CDR3 coding sequence is TGTGCCAGCAACCACCCGCCCGGCAGTGAAGCTTTCTTT.

The V gene is TRBV10-2, the J gene TRBJ1-3; 9 bases match TRBD1. Germline values: CDR1 WSHSY, CDR2 SAAADI. J was trimmed by 2 bases and V by 8 bases; bases with no gene match: 13. This CDR3 has 17 residues. The CDR3 protein is CASSNRGLGKPGNTIYF. The CDR3 DNA reads as TGCGCCAGCTCCAACAGGGGGCTAGGAAAACCTGGAAACACCATATATTTT.

The chain couples TRBV7-9 to TRBJ2-3; no clear D. V shed 5 bases and J shed 0 bases, with 15 bases lying between them. Germline V lookup: CDR1 SEHNR, CDR2 FQNEAQ (reference sequence). The CDR3 contains 16 residues. For the CDR3, the DNA is TGTGCCAGCAGCCCCCTTCTGGGCGGCAGCACAGATACGCAGTATTTT. Amino acids: CASSPLLGGSTDTQYF.

The rearrangement uses TRBV14 and TRBJ1-5; D not resolved. The CDR3 loop spans 13 amino acids. The V end was cut by 2 bases, the J end by 4 bases, with 6 bases between. Germline V gives CDR1 SGHDN, CDR2 FVKESK. CDR3 in DNA: TGTGCCAGCAGCCAAAGCATTAATCAGCCCCAGCATTTT. Translating gives CASSQSINQPQHF.

The chain employs TRBV15 and TRBJ2-7, with 10 bases identical to TRBD1. CDR1 and CDR2 (germline): LNHNV, YYDKDF (reference sequence). V shed 0 bases, J shed 3 bases, and the junction held 5 bases outside the gene matches. The CDR3 contains 16 residues. The CDR3 DNA reads as TGTGCCACCAGCAGAGATCAGGACAGGGGGATCTACGAGCAGTACTTC. Encoded protein: CATSRDQDRGIYEQYF.

This clone occurred a few times. V usage is TRBV15 and J usage is TRBJ1-4; D gene ambiguous. Germline CDR1 is LNHNV and CDR2 is YYDKDF (reference sequence). The V gene lost 1 base and the J gene lost 2 bases, with 5 bases spanning the gap. This CDR3 is built from 14 residues. DNA of the CDR3: TGTGCCACCAGCAGAGGGCCGACTAATGAAAAACTGTTTTTT. It specifies CATSRGPTNEKLFF. Based on the CDR3 plus reference TRBV15 and TRBJ1-4, the full variable domain is DAMVIQNPRYQVTQFGKPVTLSCSQTLNHNVMYWYQQKSSQAPKLLFHYYDKDFNNEADTPDNFQSRRPNTSFCFLDIRSPGLGDTAMYLCATSRGPTNEKLFFGSGTQLSVL.

V gene TRBV10-3 combines with J gene TRBJ2-1; no clear D. The CDR3 totals 14 residues. The germline V and J ends were trimmed by 7 bases and 8 bases, with 18 bases remaining between them. Germline values: CDR1 ENHRY, CDR2 SYGVKD. The CDR3 region has the DNA TGTGCCATCAAAGGATCCACCTTACATGATGAGCAGTTCTTC. Its translation: CAIKGSTLHDEQFF.

The chain couples TRBV2 to TRBJ2-2, with D uncertain. CDR3 length equals 16 residues. CDR1 is SNHLY and CDR2 is FYNNEI in the germline V gene. Trimming took off 2 bases at V and 1 base at J, with 11 bases between the two ends. The CDR3 spells CASSEWAAVNTGELFF. The CDR3 DNA follows: TGTGCCAGCAGTGAATGGGCGGCGGTGAACACCGGGGAGCTGTTTTTT. The whole variable domain, filled in from reference TRBV2 and TRBJ2-2, reads EPEVTQTPSHQVTQMGQEVILRCVPISNHLYFYWYRQILGQKVEFLVSFYNNEISEKSEIFDDQFSVERPDGSNFTLKIRSTKLEDSAMYFCASSEWAAVNTGELFFGEGSRLTVL.

The genes are TRBV7-9 and TRBJ1-1; TRBD1 aligns across 8 bases. This CDR3 spans 14 amino acids. Germline V gene lookup returns CDR1 SEHNR and CDR2 FQNEAQ (reference sequence). The V segment lost 5 bases and the J segment 1 base; nucleotides outside the gene matches: 3. The CDR3 DNA follows: TGTGCCAGCAGCCGACAGGGGACGAACACTGAAGCTTTCTTT. Translated: CASSRQGTNTEAFF.

This chain links TRBV10-1 with TRBJ2-7; 7 bases match TRBD2. Germline V lookup: CDR1 WNHNN, CDR2 SYGVQD (reference sequence). Germline trimming cut 8 bases from V and 3 bases from J; bases unmatched to any gene: 13. CDR3 length: 15 residues. This chain's CDR3 is CASSRGEAGNYEQYF. As DNA, the CDR3 is TGCGCCAGCTCCCGCGGGGAAGCGGGGAACTACGAGCAGTACTTC.

This clone has more than one count but fewer than ten. This chain joins TRBV5-1 and TRBJ2-7, with D possibly matching TRBD1 (6 bases). The V gene's germline CDR1 is SGHRS and CDR2 YFSETQ. Trimming shortened V by 2 bases and J by 9 bases, and 21 bases separated the two germline ends. CDR3 length: 15 residues. The CDR3 is CASSFLGQGEGRQYF. CDR3 sequence (DNA): TGCGCCAGCAGCTTCCTGGGACAAGGGGAAGGAAGGCAGTACTTC.

This clone showed up just a few times. The V gene is TRBV9, the J gene TRBJ2-4, with a possible D match to TRBD1 (5 bases). The ends were cut back, 2 bases at V and 9 bases at J, with 12 bases in the middle. CDR3 length: 13 amino acids. CDR1 is SGDLS and CDR2 is YYNGEE in the germline V gene. The CDR3 here is CASSVQVQGIQYF. The CDR3, as DNA: TGTGCCAGCAGCGTGCAGGTTCAGGGCATTCAGTACTTC.

This clone was seen more than once but under ten times. This CDR3 is CASSLAWGNTEAFF. The CDR3 nucleotides are TGCGCCAGCAGCTTGGCCTGGGGGAACACTGAAGCTTTCTTT. The chain couples TRBV5-1 to TRBJ1-1; D call uncertain. V lost 0 bases to trimming and J lost 1 base, with 7 bases between them. CDR3 length: 14 amino acids. CDR1 SGHRS and CDR2 YFSETQ come from the germline V gene.

The chain has TRBV5-1 and TRBJ2-7, with 8 bases matching TRBD1. The CDR3 covers 15 residues. The V gene end was trimmed by 4 bases and the J gene end by 5 bases; junction bases not matched to a gene: 11. CDR1 and CDR2 (germline): SGHRS, YFSETQ. CDR3 protein: CASSLLDRGGHEQYF. CDR3 nucleotide sequence: TGCGCCAGCAGCCTTCTAGACAGGGGTGGTCACGAGCAGTACTTC.

This chain links TRBV29-1 with TRBJ2-1; D not certain. CDR1 and CDR2 (germline): SQVTM, ANQGSEA. Trimming cost V 8 bases and J 2 bases, with 16 bases left between them. The CDR3 contains 14 residues. CDR3 coding DNA: TGCAGCTCCCAAAAGGGATTTACCTACAATGAGCAGTTCTTC. It specifies CSSQKGFTYNEQFF.

J is TRBJ2-5 and V is TRBV14, with 13 bases that match TRBD2. V lost 4 bases, J lost 5 bases, and 10 bases stayed unmatched. There are 17 residues in the CDR3. Looked up from germline, CDR1 is SGHDN and CDR2 is FVKESK. The CDR3 reads CASSPRTSGSGWETQYF. The CDR3 nucleotides read TGTGCCAGCAGCCCCAGGACTAGCGGGAGCGGTTGGGAGACCCAGTACTTC.